The rows below give T cell receptor beta chains drawn from one sample of a study of blood T cells in healthy people across ages. One entry per CDR3 protein, called by TCRdb with MiXCR from the 5' RACE reads. The sample carries fewer than 800,000 distinct CDR3 sequences, 45% to 50% recorded once. Material: blood. The receptor source for this set is a woman aged 55-70 years in good health. CDR3s include the opening cysteine and the closing phenylalanine or tryptophan. Fields, in order: J gene, CDR3 length, D gene, clone size, V gene, CDR3 protein, CDR3 DNA. A D gene is named only where the DNA matches it firmly. Only some rows state a clone size, as once, few, many or a class for expanded clones.

TRBJ2-5 | 15 | TRBD1 | once | TRBV7-2 | CASSLEGTGDYGQYF | TGTGCCAGCAGCTTAGAGGGGACAGGGGACTACGGGCAGTACTTC
TRBJ2-7 | 14 | - | few | TRBV5-1 | CASQPGTSSYEQYF | TGCGCCAGCCAACCGGGAACCAGCTCCTACGAGCAGTACTTC
TRBJ2-3 | 14 | TRBD2 | many | TRBV3-1 | CASSPSGRRDTQYF | TGTGCCAGCAGCCCCAGCGGGAGAAGAGATACGCAGTATTTT
TRBJ1-1 | 12 | - | - | TRBV2 | CASSDGGKGAFF | TGTGCCAGCAGTGACGGTGGGAAGGGAGCTTTCTTT
TRBJ2-3 | 15 | TRBD2 | - | TRBV7-7 | CASSRIAGAGDTQYF | TGTGCCAGCAGCCGAATAGCGGGAGCCGGAGATACGCAGTATTTT
TRBJ2-3 | 16 | - | - | TRBV4-3 | CASSRTPYSGTDTQYF | TGCGCCAGCAGCCGGACACCTTACTCAGGGACAGATACGCAGTATTTT
TRBJ2-1 | 13 | TRBD2 | - | TRBV6-1 | CASSARLAGVQFF | TGTGCTAGCAGTGCCAGACTAGCCGGTGTGCAGTTCTTC
TRBJ1-5 | 15 | - | - | TRBV6-1 | CASSYARVDNQPQHF | TGTGCCAGCAGTTATGCCAGGGTTGACAATCAGCCCCAGCATTTT
TRBJ2-1 | 13 | - | - | TRBV10-3 | CAISESRGNEQFF | TGTGCCATCAGTGAGTCGAGGGGGAATGAGCAGTTCTTC
TRBJ2-3 | 15 | TRBD2 | - | TRBV6-1 | CASSGTSGTTDTQYF | TGTGCCAGCAGTGGGACTAGCGGAACCACAGATACGCAGTATTTT
TRBJ1-2 | 13 | - | many | TRBV9 | CASSVGGGYGYTF | TGTGCCAGCAGCGTAGGGGGGGGCTATGGCTACACCTTC
TRBJ2-5 | 15 | - | - | TRBV29-1 | CSVEVVAAKVETQYF | TGCAGCGTTGAGGTTGTGGCCGCCAAGGTCGAGACCCAGTACTTC
TRBJ2-1 | 11 | - | - | TRBV20-1 | CSASGPTEQFF | TGCAGTGCTAGCGGGCCAACTGAGCAGTTCTTC
TRBJ2-3 | 13 | - | - | TRBV20-1 | CSARGGDVFTQYF | TGCAGTGCTAGAGGGGGGGACGTTTTTACGCAGTATTTT
TRBJ2-7 | 13 | - | few | TRBV20-1 | CSARGLASYEQYF | TGCAGTGCTAGGGGTCTAGCTTCCTACGAGCAGTACTTC
TRBJ2-7 | 14 | - | - | TRBV6-2/TRBV6-3 | CASSYSETSYKQYF | TGTGCCAGCAGTTACTCGGAGACCTCCTACAAGCAGTACTTC
TRBJ2-7 | 16 | - | few | TRBV20-1 | CSARAGWRPRPYEQYF | TGCAGTGCTAGGGCGGGTTGGAGGCCCAGACCCTACGAGCAGTACTTC
TRBJ1-1 | 16 | TRBD1 | - | TRBV28 | CASLGQSRGKNTEAFF | TGTGCCAGCCTGGGACAGTCCCGGGGAAAGAACACTGAAGCTTTCTTT
TRBJ2-1 | 13 | TRBD2 | - | TRBV5-1 | CASSREAYNEQFF | TGCGCCAGTTCGCGGGAGGCTTACAATGAGCAGTTCTTC
TRBJ2-7 | 14 | TRBD1 | - | TRBV5-5 | CASSRDSIRYEQYF | TGTGCCAGCAGCCGGGACAGTATTCGCTACGAGCAGTACTTC
TRBJ2-1 | 15 | TRBD1 | - | TRBV5-1 | CASSLGDRDSSEQFF | TGCGCCAGCAGCTTGGGAGACAGGGATTCCAGTGAGCAGTTCTTC
TRBJ2-7 | 12 | - | few | TRBV29-1 | CSSGGSTGEQYF | TGCAGCTCTGGGGGTTCTACTGGCGAGCAGTACTTC
TRBJ2-1 | 18 | TRBD2 | few | TRBV28 | CASSEVMGLAGIYNEQFF | TGTGCCAGCAGTGAAGTCATGGGACTAGCGGGAATCTACAATGAGCAGTTCTTC
TRBJ2-5 | 15 | - | - | TRBV15 | CATSSRSGGVETQYF | TGTGCCACCAGCTCCCGTTCAGGGGGGGTGGAGACCCAGTACTTC
TRBJ2-7 | 16 | TRBD1 | few | TRBV5-1 | CASSPRTDRGFYEQYF | TGCGCCAGCAGCCCTAGGACCGACAGGGGGTTCTACGAGCAGTACTTC
TRBJ2-3 | 14 | TRBD2 | - | TRBV24-1 | CATTAGGREDTQYF | TGTGCCACCACTGCGGGAGGGAGAGAAGATACGCAGTATTTT
TRBJ2-5 | 18 | - | - | TRBV7-2 | CASSLGRGRRGYWETQYF | TGTGCCAGCAGCTTGGGTCGTGGGCGGAGGGGGTATTGGGAGACCCAGTACTTC
TRBJ2-3 | 16 | TRBD1 | - | TRBV15 | CATSSHRDRVTDTQYF | TGTGCCACCAGCTCCCACCGGGACAGGGTTACAGATACGCAGTATTTT
TRBJ2-3 | 15 | TRBD2 | - | TRBV7-6 | CASSSNSGSRDTRYF | TGTGCCAGCAGCTCCAATAGCGGGAGCAGAGATACGCGGTATTTT
TRBJ1-5 | 13 | - | - | TRBV27 | CASSRGGNQPQHF | TGTGCCAGCAGTCGTGGGGGCAATCAGCCCCAGCATTTT
TRBJ1-2 | 14 | - | once | TRBV11-1 | CASSPLPGSYGYTF | TGTGCCAGCAGCCCCCTGCCGGGGAGCTATGGCTACACCTTC
TRBJ2-5 | 14 | - | many | TRBV5-1 | CASSLSPGIETQYF | TGCGCCAGCAGCTTGTCCCCAGGGATCGAGACCCAGTACTTC
TRBJ2-4 | 16 | - | - | TRBV2 | CASTRGGGAPKNIQYF | TGTGCCAGCACCAGGGGGGGAGGCGCCCCCAAAAACATTCAGTACTTC
TRBJ2-5 | 13 | - | few | TRBV5-1 | CASSSMAGSEQYF | TGCGCCAGCAGCTCGATGGCCGGGAGTGAGCAGTACTTC
TRBJ2-1 | 14 | TRBD1 | few | TRBV20-1 | CSAMGQGAYNEQFF | TGCAGTGCTATGGGACAGGGGGCCTACAATGAGCAGTTCTTC
TRBJ2-1 | 16 | - | few | TRBV11-3 | CASSLGFQAGGNEQFF | TGTGCCAGCAGCTTAGGATTCCAGGCAGGAGGAAATGAGCAGTTCTTC
TRBJ2-1 | 13 | - | - | TRBV30 | CAWRGDSYNEQFF | TGTGCCTGGAGGGGGGACTCCTACAATGAGCAGTTCTTC
TRBJ1-5 | 15 | - | - | TRBV12-3/TRBV12-4 | CASSWGDSFHQPQHF | TGTGCCAGCAGTTGGGGTGACAGCTTTCATCAGCCCCAGCATTTT
TRBJ2-2 | 20 | - | - | TRBV20-1 | CSAERSPGPGPEWGAGELFF | TGCAGTGCAGAAAGATCACCGGGACCCGGCCCGGAATGGGGTGCCGGGGAGCTGTTTTTT
TRBJ2-1 | 15 | TRBD2 | - | TRBV7-3 | CASSLTLAGGNEQFF | TGTGCCAGCAGCTTAACACTAGCGGGGGGCAATGAGCAGTTCTTC
TRBJ2-7 | 13 | TRBD2 | few | TRBV28 | CASTGGSSYEQYF | TGTGCCAGCACTGGCGGGAGCTCCTACGAGCAGTACTTC
TRBJ2-1 | 16 | - | - | TRBV6-6 | CASSIGVGAGINEQFF | TGTGCCAGCAGTATCGGCGTTGGGGCGGGTATCAATGAGCAGTTCTTC
TRBJ2-1 | 14 | TRBD1 | - | TRBV5-1 | CASSEGTEANEQFF | TGCGCCAGCAGCGAGGGGACAGAGGCCAATGAGCAGTTCTTC
TRBJ1-2 | 15 | - | - | TRBV20-1 | CSARARGRANYGYTF | TGCAGTGCTAGAGCCCGGGGCAGAGCTAACTATGGCTACACCTTC
TRBJ2-2 | 14 | - | few | TRBV29-1 | CSVLNRYGGGELFF | TGCAGCGTTCTAAACCGATACGGGGGCGGGGAGCTGTTTTTT